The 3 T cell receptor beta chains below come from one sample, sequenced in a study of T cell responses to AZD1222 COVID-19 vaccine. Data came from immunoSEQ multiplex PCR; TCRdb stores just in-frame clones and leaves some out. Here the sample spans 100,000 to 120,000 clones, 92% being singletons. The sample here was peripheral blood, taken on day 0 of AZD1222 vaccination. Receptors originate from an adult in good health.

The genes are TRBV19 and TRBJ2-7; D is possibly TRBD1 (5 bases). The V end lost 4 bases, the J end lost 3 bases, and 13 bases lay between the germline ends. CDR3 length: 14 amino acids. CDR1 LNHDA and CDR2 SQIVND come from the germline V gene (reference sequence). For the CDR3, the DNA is TGTGCCAGTAGTACCCACCACGACAGCTACGAGCAGTACTTC. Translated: CASSTHHDSYEQYF. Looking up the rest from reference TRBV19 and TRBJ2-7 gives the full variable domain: DGGITQSPKYLFRKEGQNVTLSCEQNLNHDAMYWYRQDPGQGLRLIYYSQIVNDFQKGDIAEGYSVSREKKESFPLTVTSAQKNPTAFYLCASSTHHDSYEQYFGPGTRLTVT.

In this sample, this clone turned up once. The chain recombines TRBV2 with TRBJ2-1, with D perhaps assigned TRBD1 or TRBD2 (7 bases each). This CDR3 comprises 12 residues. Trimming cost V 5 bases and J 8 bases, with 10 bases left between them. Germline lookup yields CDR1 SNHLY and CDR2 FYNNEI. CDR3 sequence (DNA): TGTGCCAGCAGTTCAGGGGGGGATGAGCAGTTCTTC. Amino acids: CASSSGGDEQFF.

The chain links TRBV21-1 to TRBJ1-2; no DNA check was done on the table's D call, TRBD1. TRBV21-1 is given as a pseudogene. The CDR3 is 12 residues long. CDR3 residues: CASNPQLYGYTF. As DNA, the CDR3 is TGTGCCAGCAATCCACAGCTCTATGGCTACACCTTC.